Listed below are T cell receptor beta chains from one sample, sequenced in a study of CD8 T cells in ankylosing spondylitis. In TCRdb, the 5' RACE reads were re-called with MiXCR into one record per CDR3 protein. The sample lists more than 300,000 distinct CDR3 sequences; less than 10% were seen once. The sample taken for sequencing was blood, either unsorted or a sorted T cell fraction (not recorded which). Every receptor here comes from a male donor with ankylosing spondylitis. Each CDR3 is given with its conserved first and last residue. D genes are given only for firm matches. Size is stated for part of the rows, as once, few or many counts, or as a class when the clone is expanded.

d_call,v_call,clone_size,j_call,cdr3_nt,cdr3_aa
NA,TRBV12-3/TRBV12-4,many,TRBJ2-7,TGTGCCAGCAGTTTATACAGGGCCTACGAGCAGTACTTC,CASSLYRAYEQYF
TRBD1,TRBV9,many,TRBJ2-1,TGTGCCAGCAGCGTAGACAGGGGGTCCTACAATGAGCAGTTCTTC,CASSVDRGSYNEQFF
NA,TRBV4-3,few,TRBJ2-5,TGCGCCAGCAGCCCCACGGGACTTGGGCTCAGAGAGACCCAGTACTTC,CASSPTGLGLRETQYF
NA,TRBV19,few,TRBJ1-1,TGTGCCAGTAGTATTCAGGGGTCTGGCACTGAAGCTTTCTTT,CASSIQGSGTEAFF
NA,TRBV16,many,TRBJ1-5,TGTGCCAGCAGCCAATTTATCGGGGATAGCAATCAGCCCCAGCATTTT,CASSQFIGDSNQPQHF
NA,TRBV20-1,NA,TRBJ2-7,TGCAGTGCTAGTAGGGGACCGGGACCCCAGGCCTACGAGCAGTACTTC,CSASRGPGPQAYEQYF
NA,TRBV27,NA,TRBJ2-1,TGTGCCAGCAGTCCCATAAACAGGAGCAATGAGCAGTTCTTC,CASSPINRSNEQFF
TRBD2,TRBV7-2,few,TRBJ2-7,TGTGCCAGCAGCTGGGGCGGGACTAGCGGGAGTGGCGAGCAGTACTTC,CASSWGGTSGSGEQYF
TRBD2,TRBV3-1,NA,TRBJ2-7,TGTGCCAGCAGCCAGGCGAGCGGGGTACGCTACGAGCAGTACTTC,CASSQASGVRYEQYF
NA,TRBV12-3/TRBV12-4,NA,TRBJ1-3,TGTGCCAGCAGTTTTAGGAACTCTGGAAACACCATATATTTT,CASSFRNSGNTIYF
NA,TRBV12-3/TRBV12-4,NA,TRBJ2-7,TGTGCCAGCAGTCGCCCTGGGGGGGGCTATTCCTACGAGCAGTACTTC,CASSRPGGGYSYEQYF
NA,TRBV20-1,few,TRBJ1-5,TGCAGTGCTAGAGATCGCCCTTCGCTCGTCCAGCCCCAGCATTTT,CSARDRPSLVQPQHF
NA,TRBV5-1,few,TRBJ2-1,TGCGCCAGCAGCTTGGATGCCCGCACGAACAATGAGCAGTTCTTC,CASSLDARTNNEQFF
TRBD1,TRBV27,few,TRBJ1-1,TGTGCCAGCAGTTTATCGGGGACAGGGGCCACTGAAGCTTTCTTT,CASSLSGTGATEAFF
TRBD2,TRBV7-3,few,TRBJ2-1,TGTGCCAGCAGCCCGAGGACTAGCGGGAGCTCCTACAATGAGCAGTTCTTC,CASSPRTSGSSYNEQFF
NA,TRBV18,NA,TRBJ2-5,TGTGCCAGCTCAAAGGGTCAGGAAGAGACCCAGTACTTC,CASSKGQEETQYF
NA,TRBV20-1,NA,TRBJ2-7,TGCAGTGCTACAGCTACTGCTTACGAGCAGTACTTC,CSATATAYEQYF
TRBD2,TRBV20-1,few,TRBJ2-2,TGCAGTGCTACCTATAGCGGGAGGGCCCGCGGGGAGCTGTTTTTT,CSATYSGRARGELFF
TRBD1,TRBV29-1,many,TRBJ2-7,TGCAGCGTGCGTACCGGGACAGATTACGAGCAGTACTTC,CSVRTGTDYEQYF
NA,TRBV3-1,NA,TRBJ1-1,TGTGCCAGCAGCCAATTCACCCGTTTGAACACTGAAGCTTTCTTT,CASSQFTRLNTEAFF
NA,TRBV6-1,NA,TRBJ2-6,TGTGCCAGCTCCGGGCCACATGGGGCCAACGTCCTGACTTTC,CASSGPHGANVLTF
TRBD2,TRBV7-2,many,TRBJ2-3,TGTGCCAGCAGCCCAAGGACTAGCGCTATGACGCAGTATTTT,CASSPRTSAMTQYF
NA,TRBV5-5,few,TRBJ2-3,TGTGCCAGCAGCTTGGTAGGCCATAGCACAGATACGCAGTATTTT,CASSLVGHSTDTQYF
TRBD2,TRBV5-1,once,TRBJ2-1,TGCGCCAGCAGCTTTACTAGCGGTCTCAATGAGCAGTTCTTC,CASSFTSGLNEQFF
TRBD2,TRBV2,few,TRBJ2-2,TGTGCCAGCAGTCTAACGGGCGGGGGGTGGACCGGGGAGCTGTTTTTT,CASSLTGGGWTGELFF
TRBD1,TRBV5-1,many,TRBJ2-7,TGCGCCAGCAGCTACCATCTCCGGGACAGAAGGGAGCAGTACTTC,CASSYHLRDRREQYF
NA,TRBV23-1,NA,TRBJ2-7,TGCGCCAGCAGTCCTACCGCGGGCAGTTCCTACGAGCAGTACTTC,CASSPTAGSSYEQYF
TRBD2,TRBV5-1,NA,TRBJ2-5,TGCGCCAGCAGCAGGACTAGCGGGGGGGAGACCCAGTACTTC,CASSRTSGGETQYF
NA,TRBV29-1,many,TRBJ2-7,TGCAGCGTTTGGACTGGACCGAACATTGACGAGCAGTACTTC,CSVWTGPNIDEQYF
NA,TRBV12-3/TRBV12-4,many,TRBJ2-2,TGTGCCAGCACGATCGACAAAGGCGGGGAGCTGTTTTTT,CASTIDKGGELFF
TRBD1,TRBV7-2,NA,TRBJ2-3,TGTGCCAGCAGCTTAGGTGTAGGGGGCAGCGCAGATACGCAGTATTTT,CASSLGVGGSADTQYF
TRBD2,TRBV19,many,TRBJ2-3,TGTGCCAGTAGTATGGGGGGCGCTAGCGGGAGGAGGGATACGCAGTATTTT,CASSMGGASGRRDTQYF
NA,TRBV7-8,few,TRBJ2-5,TGTGCCAGCAGCTCCCGGGACGCCCGTAGGTTGGCGGTCAAATTC,CASSSRDARRLAVKF
NA,TRBV29-1,few,TRBJ2-1,TGCAGCGTTATCCCCCGCCGTTCTATCCGTACCGGCTACAATGAGCAGTTCTTC,CSVIPRRSIRTGYNEQFF
TRBD2,TRBV20-1,NA,TRBJ2-1,TGCAGTGCTCCACTAGCGGGAGGGATGCATGAGCAGTTCTTC,CSAPLAGGMHEQFF
NA,TRBV28,many,TRBJ1-5,TGTGCCAGCGGTCAGGGTAATCAGCCCCAGCATTTT,CASGQGNQPQHF
NA,TRBV27,few,TRBJ1-5,TGTGCCACTGGGGGGAATCAGCCCCAGCATTTT,CATGGNQPQHF
NA,TRBV6-6,few,TRBJ2-1,TGTGCCAGCAGTACACAGGGTTGGCATGAGCAGTTCTTC,CASSTQGWHEQFF
TRBD1,TRBV30,NA,TRBJ1-5,TGTGCCTGGAGTGCCGGACAGGGTCATCAGCCCCAGCATTTT,CAWSAGQGHQPQHF
TRBD1,TRBV4-1,NA,TRBJ1-2,TGCGCCAGCAGCCAAGATGGGGGAGCCGTGACAGGGCCTAACTATGGCTACACCTTC,CASSQDGGAVTGPNYGYTF
NA,TRBV12-3/TRBV12-4,many,TRBJ1-5,TGCGCCAGCAGCTTGGCCGGGAATCAGCCCCAGCATTTT,CASSLAGNQPQHF
NA,TRBV7-3,NA,TRBJ2-1,TGTGCCAGCAGCTTAATGTCGGCAGGGTACAATGAGCAGTTCTTC,CASSLMSAGYNEQFF
TRBD1,TRBV10-3,many,TRBJ2-1,TGTGCCATCAGTATGGGACAGGGATCTTTCAATGAGCAGTTCTTC,CAISMGQGSFNEQFF
NA,TRBV6-1,many,TRBJ2-3,TGTGCCAGCAGTCCCTCCGGGCCAATGGGAACAGATACGCAGTATTTT,CASSPSGPMGTDTQYF
NA,TRBV6-5,many,TRBJ2-7,TGTGCCAGCAGTTACTCTTATACCTACGAGCAGTACTTC,CASSYSYTYEQYF
TRBD1,TRBV27,few,TRBJ2-7,TGTGCCAGCAGTTTAGAGTGGGGACAGGGCTACGAGCAGTACTTC,CASSLEWGQGYEQYF
NA,TRBV7-9,many,TRBJ2-1,TGTGCCAGCAGGAGATTATCCGGACAAAGGTGGAATGAGCAGTTCTTC,CASRRLSGQRWNEQFF
NA,TRBV29-1,NA,TRBJ1-2,TGCAGCGTTGAGGAGGACTATGGCTACACCTTC,CSVEEDYGYTF
NA,TRBV9,NA,TRBJ2-7,TGTGCCAGCAGCCTAACTAGCAAGTCCTACGAGCAGTACTTC,CASSLTSKSYEQYF
NA,TRBV5-1,NA,TRBJ1-5,TGCGCCAGCAGCCCTTCCGGCCTTGGGGGCCAGCCCCAGCATTTT,CASSPSGLGGQPQHF
NA,TRBV29-1,NA,TRBJ2-3,TGCAGCGTTGTATTTTTGGTGACGGGATCGACGGATACGCAGTATTTT,CSVVFLVTGSTDTQYF